This T cell receptor beta chain was identified in a study of T cell repertoires in cytomegalovirus infection (dated by TCRdb to about 2019). Background for the entire study: Recently identified HLA-C-restricted CMV epitopes, whose presentation resists viral immunomodulation, were targeted by peptide stimulations together with well-studied HLA-B-restricted epitopes. Donor HLA type was relevant to the analysis, as public TCR beta signatures indicated carriage of CMV infection together with the matching HLA type.

Study-level results and caveats: In both this cohort and an independent roughly 330-donor cohort, the cumulative frequency of public TCR beta family members distinguished carriers of CMV infection plus the relevant HLA type. The ex vivo response was dominated by HLA-C-restricted CMV-specific TCR beta clonotypes, and the single most frequent clonotype in two of eight donors was supplied by these HLA-C-restricted clonotypes.

According to the study, the label for this sample's treatment or condition signals: in vitro stimulation with specific CMV peptide epitopes to enrich CMV-specific T cells. CDR1 MNHEY and CDR2 SVGAGI were looked up in the germline V gene. Deletion took 7 bases off V and 4 bases off J, with a span of 13 bases between the germline ends. From the cysteine through the phenylalanine, the CDR3 covers 13 amino acids. Solely the CDR3 DNA is kept, with 39 bases framed from the first base. Sequencer: Illumina HiSeq 1500. TCRdb ran its own pipeline on the public reads, namely fastp trimming at Q25 and MiXCR clone calling, and kept in-frame beta chains. Rows are combined by CDR3 protein, so each entry shows the most common genes and DNA. Counted in this sample were hundreds of thousands of distinct CDR3 sequences; 32% of them appeared once. 12% of the sample is in the top ten clones. Of note for this clonotype: Its cognate antigen has yet to be identified. One base away there is no much larger clone; base qualities are not given.

The sequencing here drew on cultured CD8+ T cells from PBMCs, taken from culture after CMV antigen stimulation. The receptor comes from a human donor in good health (CMV status not recorded). Some clones in this sample may be carry-over from other donors' samples. The chain was built from TRBV6-5 and TRBJ1-2; a tentative D match to TRBD1 spans 5 bases. The CDR3 corresponds to CASTLGTFYGYTF. The bases read TGTGCCAGCACCCTTGGGACCTTCTATGGCTACACCTTC.